This T cell receptor beta chain stems from a study of blood T cell repertoires in COVID-19. Study context: Some COVID-19 samples were acute and others convalescent; all came from the United States, Italy and Spain. T cells, B-cell-depleted T cells, or PBMCs provided the cDNA or gDNA that served as material.

The CDR3 covers 14 residues. V was clipped by 5 bases and J by 10 bases; unmatched bases: 6. Germline loops: CDR1 SEHNR, CDR2 FQNEAQ (reference sequence). How the authors handled the data: Amplification of reference gene primers was used by the study to estimate nucleated cell counts. The data were produced by immunoSEQ multiplex PCR, yet TCRdb's version contains in-frame clones alone and is incomplete. V and J calls and clone size are as listed in that table; D and trimming were resolved from the DNA. Among about 39,000 clones listed, 65% to 85% were seen once. This clone was seen more than once but under ten times.

The receptor's source is a man aged 60 to 75 in a cohort sampled during active COVID-19. Material: peripheral blood. V gene TRBV7-9 combines with J gene TRBJ1-6, with 9 bases that match TRBD1. CDR3 sequence reads: CASSPTGGSSPLHF. Written as DNA, the CDR3 is TGTGCCAGCAGCCCGACAGGGGGAAGCTCACCCCTCCACTTT.